The sequence of this TCR beta chain was determined in a study of blood T cells in healthy people across ages. For the second PCR, which ran for 7 to 11 cycles, a sample-barcoded 5' primer and a J-beta primer mix were used. TCRdb analysed the 5' RACE reads with MiXCR anew, one entry per CDR3 protein. The sample holds 350,000 to 450,000 distinct CDR3 sequences; roughly half are singletons and the top ten take 50% to 65%. Study outcomes and limitations: A greater number of naive CD4+ cells and higher diversity distinguished long-lived donors from aged donors.

At least 6 million PBMCs were isolated per sample. As for this clonotype: Its matching antigen is unknown.

CDR3 size: 16 residues. CDR1 MNHNY and CDR2 SVGAGI come from the germline V gene (reference sequence). This sequence originates from a man aged 60 to 75 in good health. The V call is TRBV6-6, the J call TRBJ2-5; the match to TRBD1 covers 7 bases. The end of the DNA is better explained by TRBJ2-7, so the J call may be wrong. Sequencing was carried out using blood. Here the CDR3 DNA reads TGTGCCAGCAGACCACCCTCCCACGACAGGGTCAACGAGCAGTACTTC. Protein sequence: CASRPPSHDRVNEQYF.